Included here is one T cell receptor (beta chain) sequence, with context. Its specificity is unknown. The data were taken from a study of cytomegalovirus exposure and HLA in healthy donors. Study-level findings and limits: Confirmation in vitro established that a few CMV-associated chains were specific for CMV antigens. In a later analysis, first-cohort TCR clusters were found to tend to co-occur in the 100 to 150 validation repertoires.

Germline V gives CDR1 GTSNPN, CDR2 SVGIG (reference sequence). The CDR3 has 14 residues. The ends were cut back, 0 bases at V and 4 bases at J, with 10 bases in the middle. The protocol was immunoSEQ multiplex PCR, while the TCRdb copy is restricted to in-frame clones and leaves out a portion. Among roughly 120,000 clones listed, around 87% were seen once. The J gene is TRBJ2-4, the V gene TRBV30; D may be TRBD1 (8 bases). Material: PBMCs. The clonotype comes from a woman under 40 in good health and CMV-seropositive. CDR3 in amino acids: CAWSVQGGKNIQYF. CDR3 coding DNA: TGTGCCTGGAGTGTACAGGGGGGGAAAAACATTCAGTACTTC.